This TCR beta chain appears in the sequencing data of a study of CD8+CD57+ T cells in acquired aplastic anemia. Study context: Yields of DNA that came from sorted CD4+ and CD8+ cells averaged approximately 3.5 ug. Study-wide findings and caveats: Patients and controls shared about 30 CD8+ CDR3 sequences.

Before being chosen for sequencing, patients had shown CD8+CD57+ cell expansion by flow cytometry. Blood sampling was performed on the patients, and none of them had received therapy by then. Profiling of TCR beta VDJ combinations and CDR3 sequences used genomic DNA as template. Using its own MiXCR run on the reads, TCRdb lists one record per CDR3 protein. Among about 270,000 distinct CDR3 sequences listed, around 82% were seen once. The CDR3 runs to 11 residues. CDR1 and CDR2 (germline): ENHRY, SYGVKD. V shed 8 bases and J shed 5 bases, with 10 bases lying between them. With regard to this clonotype: The antigen is unknown.

The clonotype comes from a human donor with aplastic anemia. This chain uses TRBV10-3 with TRBJ2-7; no clear D. Input material: sorted CD4+, CD8+, or CD8+CD57+ T cells (not recorded which) from PBMCs. In DNA, the CDR3 is TGTGCCATCTCGTTTCAGGACGAGCAGTACTTC. Protein sequence: CAISFQDEQYF.